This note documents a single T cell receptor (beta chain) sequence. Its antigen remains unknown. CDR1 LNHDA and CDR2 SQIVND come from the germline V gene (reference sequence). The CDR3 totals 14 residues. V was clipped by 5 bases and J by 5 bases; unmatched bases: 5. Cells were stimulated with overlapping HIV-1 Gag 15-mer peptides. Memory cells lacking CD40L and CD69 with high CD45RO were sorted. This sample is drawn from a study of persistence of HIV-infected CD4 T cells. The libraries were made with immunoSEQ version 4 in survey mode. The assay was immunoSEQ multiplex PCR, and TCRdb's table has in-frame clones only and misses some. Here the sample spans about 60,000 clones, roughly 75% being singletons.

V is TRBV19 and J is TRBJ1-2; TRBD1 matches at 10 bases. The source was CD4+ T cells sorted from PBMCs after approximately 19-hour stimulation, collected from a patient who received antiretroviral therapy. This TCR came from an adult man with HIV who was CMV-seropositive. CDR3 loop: CASSPKGQGYGYTF. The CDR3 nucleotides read TGTGCCAGTAGTCCCAAGGGACAGGGGTATGGCTACACCTTC.